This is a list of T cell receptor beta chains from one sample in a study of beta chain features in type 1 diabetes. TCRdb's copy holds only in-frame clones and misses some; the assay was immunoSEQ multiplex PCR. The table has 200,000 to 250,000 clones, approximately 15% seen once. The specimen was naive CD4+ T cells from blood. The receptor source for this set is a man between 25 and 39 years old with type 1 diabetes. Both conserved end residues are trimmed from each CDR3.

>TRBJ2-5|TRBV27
ASSPGTGLYQETQY
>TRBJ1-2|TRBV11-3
ASSFGQGNYGYT
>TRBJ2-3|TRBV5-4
ASSLAGGTDTQY
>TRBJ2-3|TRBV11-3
ASNLRSTDTQY
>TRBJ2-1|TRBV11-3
ASSTGTAKSSNEQF
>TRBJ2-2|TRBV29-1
SVGRLPGTGELF
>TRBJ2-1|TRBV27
ASSSQGKQF
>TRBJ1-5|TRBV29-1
SVLTGSNQPQH
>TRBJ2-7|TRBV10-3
AISYRGLDEQY
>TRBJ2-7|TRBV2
ASRQDLSYEQY
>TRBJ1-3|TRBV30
AWSVRTGSGNTIY
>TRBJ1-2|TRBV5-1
ASSPTTGQGIGYGYT
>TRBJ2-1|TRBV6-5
ASSTGRERNEQF
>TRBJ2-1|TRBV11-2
ASSTDRAAYNEQF
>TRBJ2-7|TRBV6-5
ASRPPGKGNYEQY
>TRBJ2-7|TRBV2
ASGTGSISYEQY
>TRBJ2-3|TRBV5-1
ASSPGTATQY
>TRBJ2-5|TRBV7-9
ASSLQTGRRETQY
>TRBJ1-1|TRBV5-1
ASSWGTGVTTEAF
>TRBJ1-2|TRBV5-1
ASSPELGYGYT
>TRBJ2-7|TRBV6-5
ASSYSIAGTYEQY
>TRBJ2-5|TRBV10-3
AISIAGTAPQETQY
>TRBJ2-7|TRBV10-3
AISETDRGVPYEQY
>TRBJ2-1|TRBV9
ASSVALGQGYNEQF
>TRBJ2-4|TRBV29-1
SVGGAKNIQY
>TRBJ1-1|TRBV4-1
ASSLPPWGPHEAF
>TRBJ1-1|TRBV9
ASSGGGNTEAF
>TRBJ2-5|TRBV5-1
ASQRRGGQETQY
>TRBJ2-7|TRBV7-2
ASSLQGYEQY
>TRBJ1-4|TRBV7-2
ASSLGGLGDEKLF
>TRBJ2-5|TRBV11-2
ASRTGGETQY
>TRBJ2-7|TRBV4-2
ASSQTSGEQY
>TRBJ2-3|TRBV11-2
ASSLDRVSRSTDTQY
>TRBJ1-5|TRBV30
AWSMPAGRWGSNQPQH
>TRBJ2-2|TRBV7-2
ASSLGRIRGTGELF
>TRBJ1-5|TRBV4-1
ASSQPDRADQPQH
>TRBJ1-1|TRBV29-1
SGDRDNTEAF
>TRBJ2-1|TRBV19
ASSIEEGQTGNNEQF
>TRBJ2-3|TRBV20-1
SARQTDTQY
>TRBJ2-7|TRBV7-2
ASSPAAGPYEQY
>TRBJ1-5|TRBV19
ASRTGAHGRYSNQPQH
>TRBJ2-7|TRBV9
ASSVATGAGFPYEQY
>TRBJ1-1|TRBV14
ASSQVTGGRTEAF